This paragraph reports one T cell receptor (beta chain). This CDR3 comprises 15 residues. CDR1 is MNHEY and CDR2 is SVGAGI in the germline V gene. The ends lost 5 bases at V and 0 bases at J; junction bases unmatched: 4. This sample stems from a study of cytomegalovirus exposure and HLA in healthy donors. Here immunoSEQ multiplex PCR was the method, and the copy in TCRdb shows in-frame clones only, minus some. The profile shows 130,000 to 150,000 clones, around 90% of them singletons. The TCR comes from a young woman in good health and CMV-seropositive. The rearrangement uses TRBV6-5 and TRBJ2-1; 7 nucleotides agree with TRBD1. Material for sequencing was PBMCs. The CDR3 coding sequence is TGTGCCAGCAGTATGACAGGGAGCTCCTACAATGAGCAGTTCTTC. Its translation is CASSMTGSSYNEQFF.